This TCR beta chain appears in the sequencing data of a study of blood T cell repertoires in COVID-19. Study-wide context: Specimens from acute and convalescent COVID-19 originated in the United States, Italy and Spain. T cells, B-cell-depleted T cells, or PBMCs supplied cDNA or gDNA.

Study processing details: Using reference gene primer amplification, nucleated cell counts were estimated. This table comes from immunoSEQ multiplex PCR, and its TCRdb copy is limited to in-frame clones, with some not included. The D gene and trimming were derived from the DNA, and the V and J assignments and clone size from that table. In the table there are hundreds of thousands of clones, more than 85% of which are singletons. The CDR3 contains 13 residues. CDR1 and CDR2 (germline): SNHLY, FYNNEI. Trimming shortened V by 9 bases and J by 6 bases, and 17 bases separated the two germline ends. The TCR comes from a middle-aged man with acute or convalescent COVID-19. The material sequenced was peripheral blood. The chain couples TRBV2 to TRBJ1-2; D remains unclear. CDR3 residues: CASQRESVDGYTF. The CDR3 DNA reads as TGTGCCAGTCAAAGAGAGTCGGTGGATGGCTACACCTTC.